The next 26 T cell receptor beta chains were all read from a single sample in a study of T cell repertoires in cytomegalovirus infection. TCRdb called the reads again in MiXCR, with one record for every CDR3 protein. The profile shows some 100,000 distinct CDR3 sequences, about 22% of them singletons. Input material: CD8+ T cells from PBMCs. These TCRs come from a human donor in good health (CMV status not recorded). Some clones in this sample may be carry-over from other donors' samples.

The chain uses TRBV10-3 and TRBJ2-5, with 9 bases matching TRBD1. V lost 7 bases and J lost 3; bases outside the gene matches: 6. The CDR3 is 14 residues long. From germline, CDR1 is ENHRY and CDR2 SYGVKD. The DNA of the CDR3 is TGTGCCATCAATTCCGGGACAGGGAAAGAGACCCAGTACTTC. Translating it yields CAINSGTGKETQYF.

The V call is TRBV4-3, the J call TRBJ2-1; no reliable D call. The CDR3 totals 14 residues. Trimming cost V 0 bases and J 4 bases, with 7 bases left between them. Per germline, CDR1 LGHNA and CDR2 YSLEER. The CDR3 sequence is CASSQEVLYNEQFF. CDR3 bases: TGCGCCAGCAGCCAAGAAGTCCTTTACAATGAGCAGTTCTTC.

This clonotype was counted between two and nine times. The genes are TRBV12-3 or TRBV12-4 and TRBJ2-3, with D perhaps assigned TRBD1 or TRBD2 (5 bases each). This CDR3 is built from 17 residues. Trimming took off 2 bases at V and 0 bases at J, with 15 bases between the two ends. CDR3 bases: TGTGCCAGCAGTTTAACTGGGGGACCCGCTAGCACAGATACGCAGTATTTT. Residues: CASSLTGGPASTDTQYF.

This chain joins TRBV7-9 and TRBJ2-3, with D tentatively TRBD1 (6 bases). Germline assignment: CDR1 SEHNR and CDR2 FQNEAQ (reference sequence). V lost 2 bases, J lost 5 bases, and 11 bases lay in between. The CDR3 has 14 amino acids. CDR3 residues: CASSLSGGEDTQYF. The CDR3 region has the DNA TGTGCCAGCAGCTTATCTGGGGGCGAAGATACGCAGTATTTT.

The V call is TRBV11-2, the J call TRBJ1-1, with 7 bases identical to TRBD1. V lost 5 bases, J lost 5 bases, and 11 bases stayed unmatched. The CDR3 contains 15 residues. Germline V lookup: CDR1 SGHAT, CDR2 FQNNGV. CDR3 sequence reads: CASSRFQGGGTEAFF. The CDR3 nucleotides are TGTGCCAGCAGCCGATTCCAGGGGGGCGGGACTGAAGCTTTCTTT.

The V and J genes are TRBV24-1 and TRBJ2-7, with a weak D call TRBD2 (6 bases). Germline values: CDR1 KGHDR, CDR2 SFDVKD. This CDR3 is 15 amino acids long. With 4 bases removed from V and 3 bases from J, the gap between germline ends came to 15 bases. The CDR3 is CATSDSAGKFYEQYF. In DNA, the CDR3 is TGTGCCACCAGTGACAGTGCGGGAAAATTCTACGAGCAGTACTTC.

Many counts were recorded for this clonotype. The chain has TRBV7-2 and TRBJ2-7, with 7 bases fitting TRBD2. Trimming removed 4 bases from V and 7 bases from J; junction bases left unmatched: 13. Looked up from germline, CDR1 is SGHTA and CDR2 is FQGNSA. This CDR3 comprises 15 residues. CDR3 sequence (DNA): TGTGCCAGCAGCTCTTCAGCGGGGACCCTCGAGGAGCAGTACTTC. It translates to CASSSSAGTLEEQYF.

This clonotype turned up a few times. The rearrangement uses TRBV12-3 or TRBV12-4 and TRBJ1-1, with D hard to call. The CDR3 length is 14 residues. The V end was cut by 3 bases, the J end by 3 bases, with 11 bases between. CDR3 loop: CASSLYSWDTEAFF. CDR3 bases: TGTGCCAGCAGTTTGTACAGTTGGGACACTGAAGCTTTCTTT.

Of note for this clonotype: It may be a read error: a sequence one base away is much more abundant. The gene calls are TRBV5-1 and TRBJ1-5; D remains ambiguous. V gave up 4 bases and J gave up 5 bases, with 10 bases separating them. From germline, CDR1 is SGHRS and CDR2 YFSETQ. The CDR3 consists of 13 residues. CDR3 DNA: TGCGCCAGCAGCCAGGTGGGTGATCAGCCCCAGCATTTT. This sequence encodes CASSQVGDQPQHF.

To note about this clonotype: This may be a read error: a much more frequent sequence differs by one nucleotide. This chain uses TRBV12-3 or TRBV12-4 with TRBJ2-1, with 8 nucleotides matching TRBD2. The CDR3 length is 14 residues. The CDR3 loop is CVSTASGPYNEQFF. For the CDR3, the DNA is TGTGTCAGCACCGCTAGCGGGCCTTACAATGAGCAGTTCTTC.

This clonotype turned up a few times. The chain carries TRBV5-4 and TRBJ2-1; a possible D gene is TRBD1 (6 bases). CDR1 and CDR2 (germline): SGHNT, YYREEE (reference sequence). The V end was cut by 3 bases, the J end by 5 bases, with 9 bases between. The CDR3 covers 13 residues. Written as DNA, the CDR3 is TGTGCCAGCAGCTCCGGACAGAACAATGAGCAGTTCTTC. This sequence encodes CASSSGQNNEQFF.

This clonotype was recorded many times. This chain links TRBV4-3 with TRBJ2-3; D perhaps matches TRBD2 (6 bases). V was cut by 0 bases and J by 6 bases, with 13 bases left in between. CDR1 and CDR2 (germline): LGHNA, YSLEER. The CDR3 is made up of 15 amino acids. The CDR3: CASSQDSGRMDTQYF. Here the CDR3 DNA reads TGCGCCAGCAGCCAAGATAGCGGACGGATGGATACGCAGTATTTT.

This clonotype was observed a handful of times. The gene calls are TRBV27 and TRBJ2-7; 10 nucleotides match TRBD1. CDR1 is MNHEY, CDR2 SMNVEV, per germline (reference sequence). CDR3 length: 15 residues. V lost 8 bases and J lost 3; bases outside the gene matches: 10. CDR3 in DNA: TGTGCCAGCGGCAAACCCGGACAGGGGGTCTACGAGCAGTACTTC. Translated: CASGKPGQGVYEQYF.

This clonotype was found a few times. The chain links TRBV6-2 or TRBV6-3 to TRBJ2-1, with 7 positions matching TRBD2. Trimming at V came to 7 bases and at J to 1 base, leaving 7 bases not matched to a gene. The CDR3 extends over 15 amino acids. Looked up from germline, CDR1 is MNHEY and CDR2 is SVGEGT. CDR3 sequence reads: CASNSRGISYNEQFF. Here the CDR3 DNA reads TGTGCCAGCAATTCGCGGGGGATTTCCTACAATGAGCAGTTCTTC.

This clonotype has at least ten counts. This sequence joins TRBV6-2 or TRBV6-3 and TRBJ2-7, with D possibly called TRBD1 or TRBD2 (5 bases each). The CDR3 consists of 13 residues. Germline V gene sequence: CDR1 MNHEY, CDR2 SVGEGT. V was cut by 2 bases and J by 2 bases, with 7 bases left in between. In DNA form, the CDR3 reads TGTGCCAGCAGTTACGGGGGTACCTACGAGCAGTACTTC. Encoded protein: CASSYGGTYEQYF.

CDR3 in DNA: TGTGCCAGCAGTTTAATTGTGAACCGGGGCGATAACGAGCAGTACTTC. Amino acids: CASSLIVNRGDNEQYF. This sequence joins TRBV28 and TRBJ2-7, with D perhaps matching TRBD1 or TRBD2 (5 bases each). Looked up from germline, CDR1 is MDHEN and CDR2 is SYDVKM. The CDR3 is made up of 16 amino acids. Trimming pared 2 bases from V and 5 bases from J, leaving 19 bases between.

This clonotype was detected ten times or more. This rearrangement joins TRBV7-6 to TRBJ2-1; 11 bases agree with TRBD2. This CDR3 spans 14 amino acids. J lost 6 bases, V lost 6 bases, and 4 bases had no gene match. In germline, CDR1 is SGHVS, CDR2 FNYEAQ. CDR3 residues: CASSSGLAVNEQFF. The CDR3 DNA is TGTGCCAGCAGTTCGGGACTAGCGGTCAATGAGCAGTTCTTC.

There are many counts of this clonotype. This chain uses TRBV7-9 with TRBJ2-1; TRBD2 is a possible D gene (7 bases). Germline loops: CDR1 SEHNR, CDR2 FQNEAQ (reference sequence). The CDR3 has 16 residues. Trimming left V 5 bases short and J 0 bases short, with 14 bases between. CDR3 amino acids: CASSHRGAVSYNEQFF. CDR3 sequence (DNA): TGTGCCAGCAGCCACCGGGGGGCAGTCTCCTACAATGAGCAGTTCTTC.

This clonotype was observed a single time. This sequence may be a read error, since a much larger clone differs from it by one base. The CDR3 DNA is TGTGCCAGCAGCTCGGACAGGGATAGCAATCAGCCCCAGCATTTT. Its translation: CASSSDRDSNQPQHF. This chain uses TRBV7-8 with TRBJ1-5; TRBD1 matches 8 bases. CDR1 is SGHVS, CDR2 FQNEAQ, per germline. V was clipped by 4 bases and J by 0 bases; unmatched bases: 2. The CDR3 spans 15 residues.

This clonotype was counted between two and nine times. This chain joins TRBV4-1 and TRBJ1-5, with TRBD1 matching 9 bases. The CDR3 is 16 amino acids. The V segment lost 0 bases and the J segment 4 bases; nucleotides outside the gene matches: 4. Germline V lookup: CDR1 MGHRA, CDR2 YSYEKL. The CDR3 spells CASSQDFGTGNQPQHF. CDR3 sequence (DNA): TGCGCCAGCAGCCAAGATTTCGGGACAGGGAATCAGCCCCAGCATTTT.

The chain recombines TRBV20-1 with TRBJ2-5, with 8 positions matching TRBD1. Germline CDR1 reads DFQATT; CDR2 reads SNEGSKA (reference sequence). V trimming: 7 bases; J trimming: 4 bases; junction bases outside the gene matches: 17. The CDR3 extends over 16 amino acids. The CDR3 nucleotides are TGCAGTGTCGCCCCGAGAGGACAGGGCATTAGAGAGACCCAGTACTTC. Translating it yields CSVAPRGQGIRETQYF.

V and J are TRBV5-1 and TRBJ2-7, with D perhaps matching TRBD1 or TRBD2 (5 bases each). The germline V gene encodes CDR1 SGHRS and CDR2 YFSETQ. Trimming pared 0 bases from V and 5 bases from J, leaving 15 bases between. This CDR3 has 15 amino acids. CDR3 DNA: TGCGCCAGCAGCTTGGCCGGGACGGCACTTAACGAGCAGTACTTC. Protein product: CASSLAGTALNEQYF.

The CDR3 DNA reads as TGTGCCACCAGGGATAGACAGGGGGCATTCACCGGGGAGCTGTTTTTT. It encodes CATRDRQGAFTGELFF. The V and J genes are TRBV15 and TRBJ2-2, with 10 bases fitting TRBD1. CDR1 and CDR2 (germline): LNHNV, YYDKDF (reference sequence). The CDR3 is made up of 16 amino acids. V gave up 6 bases and J gave up 4 bases; unmatched junction bases: 8.

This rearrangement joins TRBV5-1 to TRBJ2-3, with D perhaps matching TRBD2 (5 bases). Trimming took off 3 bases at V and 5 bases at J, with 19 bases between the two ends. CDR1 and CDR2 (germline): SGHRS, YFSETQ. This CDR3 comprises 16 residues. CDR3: CASSSGRSGVGDTQYF. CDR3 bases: TGCGCCAGCAGCTCGGGGAGATCCGGGGTGGGAGATACGCAGTATTTT.

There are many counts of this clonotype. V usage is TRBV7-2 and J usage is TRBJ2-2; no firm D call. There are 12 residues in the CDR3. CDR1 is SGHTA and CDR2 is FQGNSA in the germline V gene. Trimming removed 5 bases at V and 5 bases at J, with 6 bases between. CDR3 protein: CASSPGTGELFF. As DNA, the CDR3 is TGTGCCAGCAGCCCCGGAACCGGGGAGCTGTTTTTT.

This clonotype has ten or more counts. CDR3 amino acids: CSVGTPAYEQYF. DNA for the CDR3: TGCAGCGTTGGCACACCGGCCTACGAGCAGTACTTC. V and J are TRBV29-1 and TRBJ2-7; no clear D gene. Deletions cut 4 bases from V and 2 bases from J, with 9 bases between. The CDR3 is 12 residues long. Germline lookup yields CDR1 SQVTM and CDR2 ANQGSEA.